The rows below give T cell receptor beta chains drawn from one sample of a study of shared clonotypes between healthy human individuals. Here immunoSEQ multiplex PCR was the method, and the copy in TCRdb shows in-frame clones only, minus some. The sample lists around 1.5 million clones; 95% to 99% were seen once. Sequenced: naive CD4+ T cells sorted from blood. All receptors derive from a man younger than 40 in good health. The CDR3 runs from the conserved cysteine through the conserved F or W. D genes are given only for firm matches. Some rows have no size entry. The others give once, few or many, or a class for an expanded clone.

j_gene	abundance	v_gene	d_gene	CDR3nt	CDR3aa
TRBJ2-5	.	TRBV18	.	TGTGCCAGCTCACCCTCGGTCGCGACGGTAGGGCAAGAGACCCAGTACTTC	CASSPSVATVGQETQYF
TRBJ1-5	.	TRBV4-3	TRBD1	TGCGCCAGCAGCCAAGAACAGGGGAATCAGCCCCAGCATTTT	CASSQEQGNQPQHF
TRBJ2-7	.	TRBV10-3	TRBD2	TGTGCCATCAGTTACGTAGCGGGAGGGAGTTACGAGCAGTACTTC	CAISYVAGGSYEQYF
TRBJ2-1	.	TRBV7-9	.	TGTGCCAGCAGCTTAGACCTAATGAGGAATGAGCAGTTCTTC	CASSLDLMRNEQFF
TRBJ2-1	.	TRBV18	TRBD2	TGTGCCAGCTCACCAATGCCTAGCGGGTACAATGAGCAGTTCTTC	CASSPMPSGYNEQFF
TRBJ2-7	.	TRBV6-1	.	TGTGCCAGCAGTGAACCGGGTAAGCAGTACTTC	CASSEPGKQYF
TRBJ2-1	.	TRBV29-1	TRBD1	TGCAGCGTGAACGGACCGGGACAGGGGCAGTTCTTC	CSVNGPGQGQFF
TRBJ2-2	.	TRBV9	.	TGTGCCAGCAGCGCGGGGGCCGGGACAGTGAATCCCGGGGAGCTGTTTTTT	CASSAGAGTVNPGELFF
TRBJ1-5	.	TRBV19	TRBD1	TGTGCCAGTAGTATAGGGACAGGGCGGCAGCCCCAGCATTTT	CASSIGTGRQPQHF
TRBJ2-1	.	TRBV10-2	TRBD2	TGCGCCAGCAACCCGGGGACTAACTCCTACAATGAGCAGTTCTTC	CASNPGTNSYNEQFF
TRBJ2-7	.	TRBV5-1	TRBD2	TGCGCCAGCAGCTCTACGGGACTAGCGGTTTTCGAGCAGTACTTC	CASSSTGLAVFEQYF
TRBJ2-3	.	TRBV28	TRBD2	TGTGCCAGCAGTTTATCCTCCCTAGCGGGAGACCCAGATACGCAGTATTTT	CASSLSSLAGDPDTQYF
TRBJ1-4	.	TRBV18	.	TGTGCCAGCTCCCCTCTTGGTCCCCCGGATGAAAAACTGTTTTTT	CASSPLGPPDEKLFF
TRBJ2-7	.	TRBV5-4	TRBD2	TGTGCCAGCAGCCCCGGGACTAGCGGGAGGGCCGGGGTTTCCGAGCAGTACTTC	CASSPGTSGRAGVSEQYF
TRBJ2-7	.	TRBV4-3	TRBD2	TGCGCCAGCAGCACTAGCGGGGGGAGCTCCTACGAGCAGTACTTC	CASSTSGGSSYEQYF
TRBJ1-1	.	TRBV7-8	.	TGTGCCAGCAGCCTACTCACTGAAGCTTTCTTT	CASSLLTEAFF
TRBJ2-1	once	TRBV5-1	.	TGCGCCAGCAGCTTGGCAGGGCTGGTCTACAATGAGCAGTTCTTC	CASSLAGLVYNEQFF
TRBJ2-7	.	TRBV7-9	.	TGTGCCAGCAGCTTAGTCACAGGGTGGCTCTCCTACGAGCAGTACTTC	CASSLVTGWLSYEQYF
TRBJ2-1	.	TRBV7-9	.	TGTGCCACCATGAGGCAGGGAGGAGTCTCCTACAATGAGCAGTTCTTC	CATMRQGGVSYNEQFF
TRBJ2-1	.	TRBV9	.	TGTGCCAGCAGCACCCCGAGCGTTGGTGGACCCTACAATGAGCAGTTCTTC	CASSTPSVGGPYNEQFF
TRBJ1-1	.	TRBV18	TRBD1	TGTGCCAGCTCACCATTGACAGGGGAGGACACTGAAGCTTTCTTT	CASSPLTGEDTEAFF
TRBJ2-1	.	TRBV5-4	.	TGTGCCAGCAGCTTGGTAGGGGTACGGCGCTACAATGAGCAGTTCTTC	CASSLVGVRRYNEQFF
TRBJ2-3	.	TRBV5-4	.	TGTGCCAGCAGCCTGACAGGTACTAGCACAGATACGCAGTATTTT	CASSLTGTSTDTQYF
TRBJ2-6	.	TRBV5-6	.	TGTGCCAGCAGGATCTCTGGGGCCAACGTCCTGACTTTC	CASRISGANVLTF
TRBJ2-2	.	TRBV7-2	TRBD2	TGTGCCAGCAGCTTAGAACCAGCGGGATCCGGGGAGCTGTTTTTT	CASSLEPAGSGELFF
TRBJ2-1	.	TRBV11-2	TRBD2	TGTGCCAGCAGCTTAGTGGGGTTGACTAGCGGGATCTACAATGAGCAGTTCTTC	CASSLVGLTSGIYNEQFF
TRBJ2-3	once	TRBV28	.	TGTGCCAGCAGTCTGCTCCGGGGCACAGATACGCAGTATTTT	CASSLLRGTDTQYF
TRBJ2-2	.	TRBV5-6	.	TGTGCCAGCAGTGTCCGGACGGGTACCGGGGAGCTGTTTTTT	CASSVRTGTGELFF
TRBJ1-5	.	TRBV6-6	TRBD1	TGTGCCAGTGGGACAGGGGTCCGGCAGCCCCAGCATTTT	CASGTGVRQPQHF
TRBJ2-3	.	TRBV10-1	TRBD1	TGCGCCAGCAGTTGGACAGGGGACACAGATACGCAGTATTTT	CASSWTGDTDTQYF
TRBJ1-1	.	TRBV5-4	.	TGTGCCAGCAGCTTGGTCTGGGAGAGCACTGAAGCTTTCTTT	CASSLVWESTEAFF
TRBJ2-5	.	TRBV5-1	.	TGCGCCAGCAGCCCTACCGGGGACGAGACCCAGTACTTC	CASSPTGDETQYF
TRBJ2-7	.	TRBV5-1	.	TGCGCCAGCACCTCCGGGACGGGATCCTACGAGCAGTACTTC	CASTSGTGSYEQYF
TRBJ2-7	.	TRBV19	.	TGTGCCAGTCGGGGGGCCCTGGGGGACGAGCAGTACTTC	CASRGALGDEQYF
TRBJ2-3	.	TRBV2	.	TGTGCCAGCAGGTGGGCGGGAAGAGGCACAGATACGCAGTATTTT	CASRWAGRGTDTQYF
TRBJ2-7	.	TRBV10-2	TRBD1	TGCGCCAGCAGGCCGGGACAGGGGAGCTACGAGCAGTACTTC	CASRPGQGSYEQYF
TRBJ2-7	.	TRBV6-5	TRBD2	TGTGCCAGCAGTCGCCCGGGACTAGTGAACGAGCAGTACTTC	CASSRPGLVNEQYF
TRBJ1-5	.	TRBV10-3	.	TGTGCCATCAGTGGCAGTGATCAGCCCCAGCATTTT	CAISGSDQPQHF
TRBJ2-1	.	TRBV7-2	.	TGTGCCAGCAGCCGACCGAGCGATGAGCAGTTCTTC	CASSRPSDEQFF
TRBJ1-1	.	TRBV30	.	TGTGCCTGGAACCGACGAGGCACTGAAGCTTTCTTT	CAWNRRGTEAFF
TRBJ1-1	.	TRBV28	.	TGTGCCAGCAGTTTTGATTTTGTGGTGAACACTGAAGCTTTCTTT	CASSFDFVVNTEAFF
TRBJ2-1	.	TRBV7-9	.	TGTGCCAGCAGCTTATCGGCGGGGTACAATGAGCAGTTCTTC	CASSLSAGYNEQFF
TRBJ2-1	.	TRBV29-1	.	TGCAGCGTTGAACTCAGGGGAAACTACAATGAGCAGTTCTTC	CSVELRGNYNEQFF
TRBJ2-7	.	TRBV6-6	TRBD1	TGTGCCAGCAGCCCCTCCGGACAGGGGGTCTACGAGCAGTACTTC	CASSPSGQGVYEQYF
TRBJ2-5	.	TRBV10-2	TRBD2	TGCGCCAGCGGGGCTAGCGGGAGCTTAGAGACCCAGTACTTC	CASGASGSLETQYF
TRBJ2-1	.	TRBV7-6	.	TGTGCCAGCAGCCAGGACTTCAACTCCTACAATGAGCAGTTCTTC	CASSQDFNSYNEQFF
TRBJ2-1	.	TRBV19	TRBD2	TGTGCCAGTAGTATCCGGACTAGCGGGGGACTCTACAATGAGCAGTTCTTC	CASSIRTSGGLYNEQFF
TRBJ1-1	.	TRBV6-1	TRBD1	TGTGCCAGCAGCGGACAGGGGGCGGGAACTGAAGCTTTCTTT	CASSGQGAGTEAFF
TRBJ1-4	.	TRBV7-3	.	TGTGCCAGCAGCAATCGTCGGATTAGTCCAACTAATGAAAAACTGTTTTTT	CASSNRRISPTNEKLFF
TRBJ1-4	.	TRBV11-2	.	TGTGCCAGCAGCCAGACGTTGGCTAATGAAAAACTGTTTTTT	CASSQTLANEKLFF
TRBJ1-5	.	TRBV6-1	.	TGTGCCAGCAGACAGGGTCAGCCCCAGCATTTT	CASRQGQPQHF
TRBJ2-3	.	TRBV7-9	TRBD1	TGTGCCCTCAACAGGGGAACAGATACGCAGTATTTT	CALNRGTDTQYF
TRBJ2-3	.	TRBV2	.	TGTGCCAGCAGTGAAAGGGGCACAGATACGCAGTATTTT	CASSERGTDTQYF
TRBJ1-1	.	TRBV6-6	.	TGTGCCAGCAGTTACTCCGGAATATCGAACACTGAAGCTTTCTTT	CASSYSGISNTEAFF
TRBJ2-1	once	TRBV4-1	TRBD1	TGCGCCAGCAGCCGTAGCCCGGGACAGGGACATGGTGAGCAGTTCTTC	CASSRSPGQGHGEQFF
TRBJ2-7	.	TRBV18	.	TGTGCCAGCTCACCACGAGCGGGCGCCTACGAGCAGTACTTC	CASSPRAGAYEQYF
TRBJ2-1	.	TRBV29-1	.	TGCAGCGTTGAGTATTTTGGTCTAGCCTTCTACAATGAGCAGTTCTTC	CSVEYFGLAFYNEQFF
TRBJ2-3	.	TRBV2	TRBD2	TGTGCCAGCAGTTCGCTTAGCGGGAGCGTCACAGATACGCAGTATTTT	CASSSLSGSVTDTQYF
TRBJ2-5	once	TRBV27	.	TGTGCCAGCAGTCCCATAGGGGGTCGGGAGACCCAGTACTTC	CASSPIGGRETQYF
TRBJ2-1	.	TRBV7-6	.	TGTGCCAGCAGCTTATCAGACTACCCCAATGAGCAGTTCTTC	CASSLSDYPNEQFF